The 25 T cell receptor beta chains presented below share a single source sample, sequenced in a study of blood T cell repertoires in COVID-19. Here immunoSEQ multiplex PCR was the method, and the copy in TCRdb shows in-frame clones only, minus some. The sample includes over 100,000 clones, 70% to 85% of them seen just once. Sequenced sample: peripheral blood. The receptors shown here come from an elderly woman with active or convalescent COVID-19.

This chain uses TRBV28 with TRBJ1-5, with D possibly TRBD1 on 5 matching bases. The CDR3 extends over 16 amino acids. V lost 1 base, J lost 5 bases, and 15 bases lay in between. The V gene's germline CDR1 is MDHEN and CDR2 SYDVKM. In nucleotides, the CDR3 is TGTGCCAGCAGTTTATTTTCGGCGGAGGGGTATCAGCCCCAGCATTTT. Encoded protein: CASSLFSAEGYQPQHF.

The rearrangement joins TRBV6-5 to TRBJ2-1; 9 bases are a match to TRBD1. CDR1 MNHEY and CDR2 SVGAGI come from the germline V gene. The CDR3 is made up of 15 amino acids. V trimming: 7 bases; J trimming: 6 bases; junction bases outside the gene matches: 10. The CDR3 reads CASKSGDRVVNEQFF. As DNA, the CDR3 is TGTGCCAGCAAGTCTGGGGACAGGGTTGTCAATGAGCAGTTCTTC.

The V and J genes are TRBV2 and TRBJ2-1; perhaps TRBD2 as D (5 bases). V lost 9 bases to trimming and J lost 4 bases, with 7 bases between them. Germline V gene sequence: CDR1 SNHLY, CDR2 FYNNEI. The CDR3 spans 11 residues. The CDR3 region is CASGLYNEQFF. The CDR3 region has the DNA TGTGCCAGTGGACTGTACAATGAGCAGTTCTTC.

The rearrangement joins TRBV2 to TRBJ2-7, with TRBD2 as a possible D gene (5 bases). This CDR3 is built from 13 residues. Germline CDR1 and CDR2: SNHLY and FYNNEI. V dropped 6 bases and J dropped 7 bases, with 16 bases sitting between them. The CDR3 DNA is TGTGCCAGCAGCTATTCTCCCGGAGGAGAGCAGTACTTC. This translates into CASSYSPGGEQYF.

The chain links TRBV27 to TRBJ1-5; 7 bases line up with TRBD1. The CDR3 is 16 amino acids. V dropped 5 bases and J dropped 0; count of bases not matched to a gene: 7. Germline V lookup: CDR1 MNHEY, CDR2 SMNVEV (reference sequence). The CDR3 coding sequence is TGTGCCAGCAGTGCTACAGGGGCCTATAGCAATCAGCCCCAGCATTTT. It yields the protein CASSATGAYSNQPQHF.

As DNA, the CDR3 is TGTGCCAGTAGTATTCTTGACAGGTCTAACACTGAAGCTTTCTTT. This gives the protein CASSILDRSNTEAFF. The chain couples TRBV19 to TRBJ1-1, with D possibly being TRBD1 (6 bases). The germline gives CDR1 LNHDA, CDR2 SQIVND (reference sequence). V was cut by 3 bases and J by 2 bases, with 13 bases left in between. This CDR3 is 15 amino acids long. Together with reference TRBV19 and TRBJ1-1, the CDR3 gives the full variable domain: DGGITQSPKYLFRKEGQNVTLSCEQNLNHDAMYWYRQDPGQGLRLIYYSQIVNDFQKGDIAEGYSVSREKKESFPLTVTSAQKNPTAFYLCASSILDRSNTEAFFGQGTRLTVV.

The rearrangement joins TRBV18 to TRBJ1-2; D is uncertain. The CDR3 sequence is 13 residues long. Trimming took off 8 bases at V and 8 bases at J, with 18 bases between the two ends. The germline V gene has CDR1 KGHSH and CDR2 LQKENI. CDR3 amino acids: CASATSANNGYTF. CDR3 sequence (DNA): TGTGCCAGCGCAACAAGCGCCAACAACGGCTACACCTTC.

V and J are TRBV7-8 and TRBJ1-1; 7 bases are a match to TRBD1. The CDR3 runs 14 residues. CDR1 SGHVS and CDR2 FQNEAQ come from the germline V gene. With 5 bases clipped from V and 1 base from J, the junction kept 4 bases outside the gene matches. The DNA for the CDR3 is TGTGCCAGCAGCCAGGGACAGCCGAACACTGAAGCTTTCTTT. Translated: CASSQGQPNTEAFF.

The chain links TRBV28 to TRBJ1-1; possible D gene TRBD1, 5 bases. The CDR3 is 13 amino acids. V was cut by 6 bases and J by 0 bases, with 8 bases left in between. The germline V gene has CDR1 MDHEN and CDR2 SYDVKM. CDR3 loop: CASRVGVNTEAFF. The CDR3 nucleotides read TGTGCCAGCAGAGTAGGGGTGAACACTGAAGCTTTCTTT. The full variable domain, with the rest looked up from reference TRBV28 and TRBJ1-1, is DVKVTQSSRYLVKRTGEKVFLECVQDMDHENMFWYRQDPGLGLRLIYFSYDVKMKEKGDIPEGYSVSREKKERFSLILESASTNQTSMYLCASRVGVNTEAFFGQGTRLTVV.

The chain couples TRBV15 to TRBJ2-7; 7 positions agree with TRBD2. The length of the CDR3 is 15 residues. With 0 bases clipped from V and 10 bases from J, the junction kept 12 bases outside the gene matches. The germline V gene has CDR1 LNHNV and CDR2 YYDKDF (reference sequence). The CDR3 coding sequence is TGTGCCACCAGCAGAGACGGGGGAAGGGAGGGTAGTCAGTACTTC. It is translated as CATSRDGGREGSQYF. Variable domain in full (rest from reference TRBV15 and TRBJ2-7): DAMVIQNPRYQVTQFGKPVTLSCSQTLNHNVMYWYQQKSSQAPKLLFHYYDKDFNNEADTPDNFQSRRPNTSFCFLDIRSPGLGDTAMYLCATSRDGGREGSQYFGPGTRLTVT.

The gene calls are TRBV6-6 and TRBJ1-2; 8 positions match TRBD1. CDR3 size: 14 residues. Trimming cost V 6 bases and J 1 base; bases outside gene matches: 4. Germline CDR1 is MNHNY and CDR2 is SVGAGI (reference sequence). The CDR3 DNA reads TGTGCCAGCAGACACGACAGGGGTAACTATGGCTACACCTTC. Its protein is CASRHDRGNYGYTF.

V and J are TRBV12-3 or TRBV12-4 and TRBJ1-5, with 8 positions matching TRBD1. J was trimmed by 11 bases and V by 7 bases; bases with no gene match: 7. The CDR3 runs 12 residues. DNA of the CDR3: TGTGCCAGCAATTCCGACAGGGGAGCCCAGCATTTT. Translating gives CASNSDRGAQHF.

The chain uses TRBV12-3 or TRBV12-4 and TRBJ2-3, with D hard to call. The CDR3 consists of 13 residues. V lost 4 bases, J lost 1 base, and 6 bases lay in between. Written as DNA, the CDR3 is TGTGCCAGCAGTTCTTTTGGCACAGATACGCAGTATTTT. This gives the protein CASSSFGTDTQYF.

This clone was recorded a few times. The V call is TRBV7-2, the J call TRBJ2-2, with D hard to call. The germline V and J ends were trimmed by 1 base and 1 base, with 7 bases remaining between them. The germline V gene has CDR1 SGHTA and CDR2 FQGNSA. There are 15 residues in the CDR3. The CDR3 nucleotides read TGTGCCAGCAGCTTAGTCGGTTTGAACACCGGGGAGCTGTTTTTT. Protein product: CASSLVGLNTGELFF.

The J gene is TRBJ2-7, the V gene TRBV27, with 7 bases aligning to TRBD2. Trimming took 5 bases from V and 4 from J; bases not matched to a gene: 14. CDR3 size: 16 residues. Germline V CDR1 and CDR2: MNHEY, SMNVEV (reference sequence). The CDR3 DNA reads as TGTGCCAGCAGTCTTAGGCCTGGGGGGGGATATTACGAGCAGTACTTC. Its translation is CASSLRPGGGYYEQYF.

The genes are TRBV2 and TRBJ1-5; 9 bases are shared with TRBD1. Germline-derived CDR1 and CDR2 are SNHLY and FYNNEI. Trimming removed 3 bases from V and 7 bases from J; junction bases left unmatched: 4. The CDR3 runs to 14 residues. The CDR3 spells CASSDTGGLQPQHF. DNA of the CDR3: TGTGCCAGCAGTGATACAGGGGGCTTACAGCCCCAGCATTTT. Looking up the rest from reference TRBV2 and TRBJ1-5 gives the full variable domain: EPEVTQTPSHQVTQMGQEVILRCVPISNHLYFYWYRQILGQKVEFLVSFYNNEISEKSEIFDDQFSVERPDGSNFTLKIRSTKLEDSAMYFCASSDTGGLQPQHFGDGTRLSIL.

The chain uses TRBV6-5 and TRBJ1-2; TRBD1 matches 9 bases. The CDR3 extends over 14 amino acids. Germline V gives CDR1 MNHEY, CDR2 SVGAGI. With 4 bases clipped from V and 4 bases from J, the junction kept 4 bases outside the gene matches. The CDR3 protein is CASSSDRGRYGYTF. The CDR3 DNA sequence: TGTGCCAGCAGTTCGGACAGGGGACGCTATGGCTACACCTTC.

V gene TRBV27 combines with J gene TRBJ2-1, with D tentatively TRBD1 (6 bases). Trimming left V 7 bases short and J 5 bases short, with 15 bases between. The CDR3 length is 14 residues. From germline, CDR1 is MNHEY and CDR2 SMNVEV (reference sequence). This chain's CDR3 is CASTLGTPDNEQFF. The CDR3 DNA reads as TGTGCCAGCACCTTGGGGACACCGGACAATGAGCAGTTCTTC.

This clone was observed once. This sample also contains other DNA sequences that code for the same CDR3. The chain uses TRBV6-2 or TRBV6-3 and TRBJ1-2; D possibly corresponds to TRBD1 (5 bases). Trimming removed 4 bases from V and 7 bases from J, with 10 bases in between. Germline CDR1 MNHEY, CDR2 SVGEGT. This CDR3 comprises 12 residues. CDR3 DNA sequence: TGTGCCAGCAGTTCGGGACTCCGTGGCTACACCTTC. This gives the protein CASSSGLRGYTF.

This chain links TRBV7-3 with TRBJ2-1; maybe TRBD1 (5 bases). CDR1 is SGHTA and CDR2 is FQGTGA in the germline V gene. Trimming removed 4 bases from V and 5 bases from J, with 12 bases in between. The CDR3 consists of 14 residues. Here the CDR3 DNA reads TGTGCCAGCAGCTCATACGACAGAAACAATGAGCAGTTCTTC. Its translation: CASSSYDRNNEQFF.

The V gene is TRBV30, the J gene TRBJ1-6; 10 bases are shared with TRBD1. Losses at the gene ends were 3 bases for V and 7 bases for J; bases not matched to a gene: 21. The CDR3 runs 20 residues. CDR1 GTSNPN and CDR2 SVGIG come from the germline V gene (reference sequence). The CDR3 loop is CAWRKGSGQGENLWNSPLHF. The CDR3 nucleotides read TGTGCCTGGAGAAAGGGTTCAGGACAGGGGGAGAATTTGTGGAATTCACCCCTCCACTTT.

The genes are TRBV24-1 and TRBJ2-3; maybe TRBD2 (6 bases). This CDR3 contains 15 residues. Trimming removed 4 bases at V and 1 base at J, with 11 bases between. Germline V gene sequence: CDR1 KGHDR, CDR2 SFDVKD. The CDR3 DNA is TGTGCCACCAGTGAAGACTGGGAGGGCACAGATACGCAGTATTTT. It is translated as CATSEDWEGTDTQYF.

This chain links TRBV5-1 with TRBJ2-5; 8 bases align to TRBD1. The germline CDR1 and CDR2 sequences are SGHRS and YFSETQ. V lost 5 bases and J lost 5; bases outside the gene matches: 5. CDR3 size: 13 residues. The CDR3 loop reads CASSPTGAETQYF. CDR3 sequence (DNA): TGCGCCAGCAGTCCGACAGGGGCGGAGACCCAGTACTTC.

This clone showed up just once. The rearrangement uses TRBV2 and TRBJ1-1; D not resolved. Germline CDR1 and CDR2: SNHLY and FYNNEI. CDR3 size: 11 residues. V was cut by 7 bases and J by 7 bases, with 10 bases left in between. CDR3 protein: CASTGGNEAFF. The DNA of the CDR3 is TGTGCCAGCACTGGAGGAAATGAAGCTTTCTTT.

V is TRBV30 and J is TRBJ1-6; D is uncertain. V was clipped by 4 bases and J by 2 bases, with 12 bases between them. CDR1 is GTSNPN, CDR2 SVGIG, per germline (reference sequence). The CDR3 consists of 15 residues. The CDR3 DNA follows: TGTGCCTGGACCCAGACGGGAACCTATAATTCACCCCTCCACTTT. Amino acids: CAWTQTGTYNSPLHF.